These T cell receptor beta chains were read from a single sample in a study of identical twins' blood T cells. One entry per CDR3 protein results from TCRdb running MiXCR on the 5' RACE reads. Here the sample spans 350,000 to 450,000 distinct CDR3 sequences, 25% to 35% being singletons. The sequencing input was PBMCs. The receptor source for this set is a woman aged 18 to 55 in good health. CDR3s include the opening cysteine and the closing phenylalanine or tryptophan. The order of the fields is clone size, J gene, V gene, D gene, CDR3 protein, CDR3 DNA. D genes are given only for firm matches. Where a row states a size, it is once, few, many or the class of an expanded clone; other rows omit it.

many,TRBJ1-4,TRBV20-1,TRBD1,CSASRTSGGREKLFF,TGCAGTGCTAGCCGGACATCAGGGGGACGGGAAAAACTGTTTTTT
-,TRBJ2-7,TRBV20-1,TRBD2,CSARDRGTSGGLTSYEQYF,TGCAGTGCTAGAGATCGGGGGACTAGCGGGGGCCTTACCTCCTACGAGCAGTACTTC
-,TRBJ1-1,TRBV29-1,-,CSVEDWGSTEAFF,TGCAGCGTTGAAGATTGGGGGTCCACTGAAGCTTTCTTT
many,TRBJ1-1,TRBV5-1,-,CASSSGPLNTEAFF,TGCGCCAGCAGCTCTGGACCTCTTAACACTGAAGCTTTCTTT
few,TRBJ1-1,TRBV18,TRBD1,CASSRQGYTEAFF,TGTGCCAGCTCCCGACAGGGATACACTGAAGCTTTCTTT
-,TRBJ1-2,TRBV30,-,CAWSEGGANYGYTF,TGTGCCTGGAGTGAGGGGGGGGCAAACTATGGCTACACCTTC
-,TRBJ2-2,TRBV11-2,-,CASSLGNPGELFF,TGTGCCAGCAGCTTGGGGAATCCCGGGGAGCTGTTTTTT
-,TRBJ1-1,TRBV18,TRBD1,CASLRQGRGTEAFF,TGTGCCAGCCTACGACAGGGGAGGGGCACTGAAGCTTTCTTT
-,TRBJ2-7,TRBV11-2,-,CASSLRGNEQYF,TGTGCCAGCAGCTTGAGGGGAAACGAGCAGTACTTC
few,TRBJ2-2,TRBV7-2,-,CASSLSPGENTGELFF,TGTGCCAGCAGCTTATCTCCAGGGGAGAACACCGGGGAGCTGTTTTTT
few,TRBJ1-2,TRBV10-3,TRBD1,CASRVDRDAGYTF,TGTGCCTCCAGGGTCGACAGGGATGCTGGCTACACCTTC
few,TRBJ2-2,TRBV20-1,-,CKGEGELFF,TGCAAAGGGGAGGGGGAGCTGTTTTTT
-,TRBJ2-1,TRBV12-3/TRBV12-4,-,CASSSRDTLKNEQFF,TGTGCCAGCAGTTCCCGGGACACCCTTAAAAATGAGCAGTTCTTC
-,TRBJ2-2,TRBV10-2,-,CASSLPTGEPFF,TGCGCCAGCAGCTTGCCTACCGGGGAGCCGTTTTTT
-,TRBJ1-5,TRBV6-6,TRBD1,CASRNGTGGFSRNQPQHF,TGTGCCAGTAGGAACGGGACAGGGGGCTTTTCGCGCAATCAGCCCCAGCATTTT
few,TRBJ1-1,TRBV20-1,-,CSARTMRQRGTEAFF,TGCAGTGCTAGAACGATGAGACAGCGGGGCACTGAAGCTTTCTTT
few,TRBJ1-2,TRBV20-1,-,CSARGGLNYGYTF,TGCAGTGCTAGGGGGGGATTGAACTATGGCTACACCTTC
few,TRBJ2-2,TRBV6-5,-,CAAVSSTGELFF,TGTGCCGCTGTATCCTCGACCGGGGAGCTGTTTTTT
-,TRBJ1-6,TRBV20-1,-,CSARPNRAPVSPLHF,TGCAGTGCTAGGCCCAACAGGGCCCCCGTCTCACCCCTCCACTTT
-,TRBJ1-1,TRBV2,-,CASSDTLLIFF,TGTGCCAGCAGTGATACCCTACTGATATTCTTT
-,TRBJ1-3,TRBV18,-,CASSPRGGASSGNTIYF,TGTGCCAGCTCCCCAAGGGGAGGGGCGAGCTCTGGAAACACCATATATTTT
few,TRBJ2-3,TRBV9,-,CASSVDHNGPGTQYF,TGTGCCAGCAGCGTAGACCATAACGGACCTGGGACGCAGTATTTT
few,TRBJ2-6,TRBV6-4,-,CASSQTSGANVLTF,TGTGCCAGCAGCCAAACCTCTGGGGCCAACGTCCTGACTTTC
few,TRBJ1-2,TRBV6-2/TRBV6-3,TRBD1,CASTGTGGYGYTF,TGTGCCAGCACGGGGACAGGCGGGTATGGCTACACCTTC
many,TRBJ2-3,TRBV5-1,-,CASSFDTDTQYF,TGCGCCAGCAGCTTTGACACAGATACGCAGTATTTT
few,TRBJ2-7,TRBV3-1,-,CASTRGSTYEQYF,TGTGCCAGCACCCGGGGCTCAACCTACGAGCAGTACTTC
many,TRBJ2-3,TRBV4-1,-,CASSQVDLGFTDTQYF,TGCGCCAGCAGCCAAGTTGACTTAGGCTTCACAGATACGCAGTATTTT
-,TRBJ2-7,TRBV3-1,TRBD2,CASSQQLAGIEQYF,TGTGCCAGCAGCCAACAACTAGCGGGAATCGAGCAGTACTTC
-,TRBJ1-6,TRBV3-1,-,CASSPPRESSPLHF,TGTGCCAGCAGCCCCCCCAGGGAGAGCTCACCCCTCCACTTT
few,TRBJ1-1,TRBV20-1,-,CGVGGGRDTEAFF,TGCGGCGTTGGGGGCGGTAGGGACACTGAAGCTTTCTTT
-,TRBJ2-7,TRBV11-2,-,CASSLDLYEHYF,TGTGCCAGCAGCTTGGATTTATACGAGCATTACTTC
-,TRBJ1-1,TRBV20-1,-,CSATNVVTGTGAEAFF,TGCAGTGCTACCAACGTGGTAACAGGGACGGGCGCTGAAGCTTTCTTT
-,TRBJ2-1,TRBV27,-,CANSLRTYPKPNEQFF,TGTGCCAACAGTTTAAGGACTTACCCCAAGCCCAATGAGCAGTTCTTC
-,TRBJ1-1,TRBV6-1,-,CASSEGSRIGDEAFF,TGTGCCAGCAGTGAAGGAAGTCGAATAGGAGATGAAGCTTTCTTT
-,TRBJ2-1,TRBV10-3,TRBD2,CVINGLAGGNEQFF,TGTGTCATCAATGGACTAGCGGGAGGCAATGAGCAGTTCTTC
-,TRBJ1-5,TRBV2,TRBD1,CASSAGGYGNQPQHF,TGTGCCAGCAGTGCAGGGGGCTATGGCAATCAGCCCCAGCATTTT
-,TRBJ2-1,TRBV11-2,-,CASSLGGLGGREQFF,TGTGCCAGCAGCTTAGGGGGCTTAGGGGGACGGGAGCAGTTCTTC
few,TRBJ2-1,TRBV20-1,-,CSASGYTYSYNEQFF,TGCAGTGCTAGCGGGTACACTTACTCCTACAATGAGCAGTTCTTC
-,TRBJ2-2,TRBV27,-,CASSFKVYTGELFF,TGTGCCAGCAGTTTTAAAGTATACACCGGGGAGCTGTTTTTT
-,TRBJ2-3,TRBV20-1,-,CSAGVISTDTQYF,TGCAGTGCCGGTGTAATTAGCACAGATACGCAGTATTTT
few,TRBJ1-1,TRBV29-1,-,CGGGENTEAFF,TGCGGAGGTGGAGAGAACACTGAAGCTTTCTTT
few,TRBJ2-1,TRBV6-2/TRBV6-3,-,CASSPIGLAEQFF,TGTGCCAGCAGCCCTATTGGGCTAGCAGAGCAGTTCTTC
many,TRBJ2-1,TRBV12-3/TRBV12-4,-,CASSLKGGKGNEQFF,TGTGCCAGCAGTTTAAAAGGAGGGAAAGGAAATGAGCAGTTCTTC
-,TRBJ2-2,TRBV12-3/TRBV12-4,-,CASSFLVAGELFF,TGTGCCAGCAGTTTCCTAGTCGCCGGGGAGCTGTTTTTT
-,TRBJ2-5,TRBV29-1,-,CSVENQETQYF,TGCAGCGTTGAAAACCAAGAGACCCAGTACTTC
few,TRBJ1-4,TRBV4-3,-,CASSRGLNNEKLFF,TGCGCCAGCAGCCGGGGACTGAATAATGAAAAACTGTTTTTT
few,TRBJ2-1,TRBV19,-,CASSIIGSYNEQFF,TGTGCCAGTAGTATAATTGGCTCCTACAATGAGCAGTTCTTC
-,TRBJ1-3,TRBV2,-,CATSRAGNTIYF,TGTGCCACCTCCCGAGCGGGAAACACCATATATTTT
few,TRBJ1-1,TRBV20-1,-,CSASMAHLLDTEAFF,TGCAGTGCCTCCATGGCACACCTTTTGGACACTGAAGCTTTCTTT
-,TRBJ2-5,TRBV19,-,CASRSRGEETQYF,TGTGCCAGTAGGTCGAGGGGGGAAGAGACCCAGTACTTC
-,TRBJ1-4,TRBV29-1,-,CSVEDGQGVGKLFF,TGCAGCGTTGAAGACGGGCAGGGAGTAGGGAAACTGTTTTTT
-,TRBJ2-2,TRBV9,TRBD2,CASSELAGSGELFF,TGTGCCAGCAGCGAGCTAGCGGGAAGCGGGGAGCTGTTTTTT
-,TRBJ1-2,TRBV5-1,-,CASSSQGNDGYTF,TGCGCCAGCAGCTCCCAGGGGAACGATGGCTACACCTTC
few,TRBJ2-1,TRBV9,TRBD2,CASSVVSGAYNEQFF,TGTGCCAGCAGCGTAGTCAGCGGGGCCTACAATGAGCAGTTCTTC
-,TRBJ1-2,TRBV11-2,-,CASSLELMDHYTF,TGTGCCAGCAGCTTAGAGTTAATGGATCACTACACCTTC